Below are 23 T cell receptor beta chains sequenced from a single sample in a study of blood T cell repertoires in COVID-19 (TCRdb year 2020). Library method: the immunoSEQ multiplex PCR assay. This is the immuneACCESS table as TCRdb keeps it, with only in-frame sequences that have V and J called. A part of the clones is gone; compared with another copy, unresolved V genes explain less than half, and the rest is unexplained. For this sample there are 100,000 to 150,000 clones; around 83% appear just once. Clones ranked in the top ten supply over 9.5% of the sample. Sample: peripheral blood. The receptor set was obtained from a man between 60 and 70 years old with acute or convalescent COVID-19.

This chain joins TRBV5-1 and TRBJ2-7; TRBD1 aligns across 9 bases. This CDR3 has 15 amino acids. Germline V lookup: CDR1 SGHRS, CDR2 YFSETQ. V lost 0 bases to trimming and J lost 6 bases; unmatched junction nucleotides: 7. This CDR3 is CASSLAGTGSSEQYF. The CDR3 DNA follows: TGCGCCAGCAGCTTGGCCGGGACAGGGAGTTCCGAGCAGTACTTC.

This chain uses TRBV7-2 with TRBJ2-7; 8 bases map to TRBD2. The length of the CDR3 is 15 residues. The germline V gene has CDR1 SGHTA and CDR2 FQGNSA. The J segment lost 4 bases and the V segment lost 4 bases, leaving 9 bases of the junction unmatched. The CDR3, as DNA: TGTGCCAGCAGCTCTCAGCGGGAGAGGTGGTACGAGCAGTACTTC. Amino acids: CASSSQRERWYEQYF.

The chain has TRBV4-2 and TRBJ1-1; D is unclear. Germline values: CDR1 LGHNA, CDR2 YNFKEQ. The CDR3 is 13 amino acids. Trimming stripped 4 bases from V and 4 bases from J, with 10 bases between. This CDR3 reads CASSLSSGTEAFF. DNA of the CDR3: TGTGCCAGCAGCCTCTCGTCCGGCACTGAAGCTTTCTTT.

The table lists this clone with a count of one. The chain is built from TRBV10-3 and TRBJ2-1; 7 bases match TRBD2. The junction had 8 bases not matched to a gene; V was cut back by 6 bases and J by 9 bases. This CDR3 contains 13 residues. CDR1 and CDR2 from the germline V gene are ENHRY and SYGVKD. The CDR3 reads CAISSGLVGEQFF. The CDR3 nucleotides are TGTGCCATCAGCAGTGGACTAGTTGGTGAGCAGTTCTTC.

This chain uses TRBV7-9 with TRBJ1-3, with D uncertain. V lost 2 bases and J 0 bases, leaving 8 bases between the germline ends. The germline V gene has CDR1 SEHNR and CDR2 FQNEAQ (reference sequence). This CDR3 region has 15 residues. The chain's CDR3 is CASSLLTASGNTIYF. Written as DNA, the CDR3 is TGTGCCAGCAGCTTATTAACAGCCTCTGGAAACACCATATATTTT.

The chain carries TRBV10-3 and TRBJ2-2; 7 bases are shared with TRBD1. V lost 10 bases, J lost 2 bases, and 4 bases stayed unmatched. The CDR3 is 13 residues long. Germline-derived CDR1 and CDR2 are ENHRY and SYGVKD. CDR3 sequence (DNA): TGTGCCAGTACAGGGGTCAACACCGGGGAGCTGTTTTTT. Amino acid sequence: CASTGVNTGELFF.

CDR3 loop: CATSGLAARSYNEQFF. CDR3 in DNA: TGTGCCACCAGTGGGCTAGCGGCAAGGTCCTACAATGAGCAGTTCTTC. The V call is TRBV24-1, the J call TRBJ2-1, with 7 bases fitting TRBD2. The V gene end was trimmed by 5 bases and the J gene end by 1 base; junction bases not matched to a gene: 7. Per the germline V gene, CDR1 is KGHDR and CDR2 is SFDVKD. This CDR3 is 16 amino acids long.

The chain carries TRBV28 and TRBJ1-5; no clear D gene. The V and J ends lost 5 bases and 2 bases respectively, with 13 bases between them. The CDR3 spans 15 residues. Germline loops: CDR1 MDHEN, CDR2 SYDVKM. CDR3: CASSLGYGGNQPQHF. DNA for the CDR3: TGTGCCAGCAGTCTGGGATACGGGGGCAATCAGCCCCAGCATTTT.

The table lists this clone with a count of one. V gene TRBV12-3 or TRBV12-4 combines with J gene TRBJ2-5; a possible D gene is TRBD1 (6 bases). This CDR3 is 12 amino acids long. Trimming took 6 bases from V and 5 from J, leaving 10 bases between them. This CDR3 is CASSSQGETQYF. As DNA, the CDR3 is TGTGCCAGCAGCTCCCAGGGGGAGACCCAGTACTTC.

V usage is TRBV3-1 (or the pseudogene TRBV3-2) and J usage is TRBJ1-2; a possible D gene is TRBD1 (5 bases). The CDR3 runs 13 residues. V dropped 4 bases and J dropped 8 bases, with 14 bases sitting between them. Germline CDR1 LGHDT, CDR2 YNNKEL (reference sequence). CDR3 in amino acids: CASSPSGGRGYTF. CDR3 DNA sequence: TGTGCCAGCAGCCCGTCCGGGGGGAGGGGCTACACCTTC.

The rearrangement joins TRBV7-9 to TRBJ2-6; TRBD2 matches 12 bases. The CDR3 is made up of 19 amino acids. Germline-derived CDR1 and CDR2 are SEHNR and FQNEAQ (reference sequence). V trimming: 6 bases; J trimming: 4 bases; junction bases outside the gene matches: 13. CDR3 nucleotides: TGTGCCAGCAGACACGGGACTAGCGGGCCCCTCGCGGGGGCCAACGTCCTGACTTTC. This gives the protein CASRHGTSGPLAGANVLTF. Full variable domain (rest looked up from reference TRBV7-9 and TRBJ2-6): DTGVSQNPRHKITKRGQNVTFRCDPISEHNRLYWYRQTLGQGPEFLTYFQNEAQLEKSRLLSDRFSAERPKGSFSTLEIQRTEQGDSAMYLCASRHGTSGPLAGANVLTFGAGSRLTVL.

V is TRBV7-7 and J is TRBJ2-7, with 10 bases lining up with TRBD1. CDR1 SSHAT and CDR2 FNYEAQ come from the germline V gene (reference sequence). There are 15 residues in the CDR3. The J segment lost 2 bases and the V segment lost 1 base, leaving 2 bases of the junction unmatched. The CDR3 DNA sequence: TGTGCCAGCAGCTTAGGACAGGGGGCAACCTACGAGCAGTACTTC. Its translation: CASSLGQGATYEQYF.

J is TRBJ2-1 and V is TRBV7-6, with 8 bases fitting TRBD2. This CDR3 comprises 16 residues. In germline, CDR1 is SGHVS, CDR2 FNYEAQ. The J segment lost 7 bases and the V segment lost 6 bases, leaving 14 bases of the junction unmatched. The CDR3 region has the DNA TGTGCCAGCAGTCCTTTTGGAAGCGGGAGAGGGAATGAGCAGTTCTTC. Its protein is CASSPFGSGRGNEQFF.

The gene calls are TRBV9 and TRBJ2-2, with 13 nucleotides matching TRBD2. Trimming cost V 4 bases and J 7 bases; bases outside gene matches: 10. Germline CDR1 SGDLS, CDR2 YYNGEE. The CDR3 spans 17 residues. CDR3 protein: CASSPRTSGRGGGELFF. CDR3 DNA sequence: TGTGCCAGCAGCCCCCGGACTAGCGGGAGAGGGGGCGGGGAGCTGTTTTTT. Full variable domain (outside the CDR3, taken from reference TRBV9 and TRBJ2-2): DSGVTQTPKHLITATGQRVTLRCSPRSGDLSVYWYQQSLDQGLQFLIQYYNGEERAKGNILERFSAQQFPDLHSELNLSSLELGDSALYFCASSPRTSGRGGGELFFGEGSRLTVL.

This clone was seen a handful of times. The J gene is TRBJ2-2, the V gene TRBV30, with TRBD2 matching over 9 bases. This CDR3 region has 16 residues. Germline assignment: CDR1 GTSNPN and CDR2 SVGIG (reference sequence). V gave up 1 base and J gave up 7 bases; unmatched junction bases: 10. The CDR3 sequence is CAWSGLAGAMGGELFF. CDR3 sequence (DNA): TGTGCCTGGAGTGGGTTAGCGGGAGCGATGGGCGGGGAGCTGTTTTTT. The full variable domain, completed using reference TRBV30 and TRBJ2-2, is SQTIHQWPATLVQPVGSPLSLECTVEGTSNPNLYWYRQAAGRGLQLLFYSVGIGQISSEVPQNLSASRPQDRQFILSSKKLLLSDSGFYLCAWSGLAGAMGGELFFGEGSRLTVL.

The V call is TRBV5-4, the J call TRBJ2-2; D is possibly TRBD1 (5 bases). V lost 0 bases and J lost 1, with 13 bases in between. Germline V gene sequence: CDR1 SGHNT, CDR2 YYREEE (reference sequence). The CDR3 is 17 amino acids. The CDR3: CASSLGWQGGNTGELFF. The CDR3, as DNA: TGTGCCAGCAGCTTGGGTTGGCAGGGTGGGAACACCGGGGAGCTGTTTTTT.

The gene calls are TRBV29-1 and TRBJ1-5; D is unresolved. The CDR3 covers 13 residues. The V end lost 5 bases, the J end lost 0 bases, and 8 bases lay between the germline ends. CDR1 and CDR2 (germline): SQVTM, ANQGSEA. The CDR3 protein is CSVSEDSNQPQHF. Here the CDR3 DNA reads TGCAGCGTTTCAGAAGATAGCAATCAGCCCCAGCATTTT.

The chain uses TRBV18 and TRBJ2-3; possibly TRBD1 for D (8 bases). Germline V lookup: CDR1 KGHSH, CDR2 LQKENI. This CDR3 region has 17 residues. Trimming pared 5 bases from V and 4 bases from J, leaving 22 bases between. DNA for the CDR3: TGTGCCAGCTCAAGGCAGGGGGCGCGGCGGGAGCCAGATACGCAGTATTTT. The encoded protein is CASSRQGARREPDTQYF.

This clone is a singleton in its sample. J is TRBJ1-4 and V is TRBV28; TRBD1 agrees at 9 bases. Germline CDR1 reads MDHEN; CDR2 reads SYDVKM. The trim removed 5 bases at V and 4 bases at J, leaving 14 bases unmatched. The CDR3 covers 18 residues. The CDR3 nucleotides read TGTGCCAGCAGTAAACCGCTGGGACAGGGTTCGAGTAATGAAAAACTGTTTTTT. Translated: CASSKPLGQGSSNEKLFF.

J is TRBJ2-1 and V is TRBV6-5, with TRBD2 as a possible D gene (6 bases). From germline, CDR1 is MNHEY and CDR2 SVGAGI. The CDR3 runs 15 residues. V was shortened by 8 bases and J by 5 bases, with 19 bases between the two germline ends. The CDR3 sequence: CASAGWGSGNNEQFF. CDR3 in DNA: TGTGCCAGCGCGGGGTGGGGCTCTGGAAACAATGAGCAGTTCTTC.

The chain combines TRBV10-1 with TRBJ1-1; TRBD1 might be the D (6 bases). CDR1 and CDR2 from the germline V gene are WNHNN and SYGVQD (reference sequence). The V gene lost 6 bases and the J gene lost 1 base, with 9 bases spanning the gap. The CDR3 spans 13 residues. This chain's CDR3 is CASRGQTNTEAFF. DNA of the CDR3: TGCGCCAGCAGGGGACAAACGAACACTGAAGCTTTCTTT.

As for this clone: Other DNA sequences in this specimen translate into the identical CDR3. The V call is TRBV5-1, the J call TRBJ2-5; D remains unclear. Trimming shortened V by 2 bases and J by 5 bases, and 10 bases separated the two germline ends. CDR3 length: 13 residues. Germline V gene sequence: CDR1 SGHRS, CDR2 YFSETQ. The CDR3 loop is CASSFGGRETQYF. As DNA, the CDR3 is TGCGCCAGCAGCTTTGGTGGTCGGGAGACCCAGTACTTC.

V gene TRBV3-1 (or the pseudogene TRBV3-2) combines with J gene TRBJ2-1; TRBD2 might be the D (5 bases). This CDR3 is 15 amino acids long. The germline CDR1 and CDR2 sequences are LGHDT and YNNKEL (reference sequence). V was clipped by 1 base and J by 4 bases, with 11 bases between them. As DNA, the CDR3 is TGTGCCAGCAGCCAAGGGCTCGGGGAATACAATGAGCAGTTCTTC. It yields the protein CASSQGLGEYNEQFF.